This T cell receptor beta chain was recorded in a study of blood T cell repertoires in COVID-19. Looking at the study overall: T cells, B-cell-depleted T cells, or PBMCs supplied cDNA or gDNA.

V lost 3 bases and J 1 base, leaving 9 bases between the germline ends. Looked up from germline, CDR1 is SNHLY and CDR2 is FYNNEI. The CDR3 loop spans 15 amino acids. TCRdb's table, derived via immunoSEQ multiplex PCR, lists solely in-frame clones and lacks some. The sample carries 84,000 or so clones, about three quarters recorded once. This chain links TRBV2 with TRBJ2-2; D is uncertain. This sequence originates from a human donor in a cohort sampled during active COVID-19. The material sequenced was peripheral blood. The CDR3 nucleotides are TGTGCCAGCAGTGAGAGTCCCCTGAACACCGGGGAGCTGTTTTTT. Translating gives CASSESPLNTGELFF.